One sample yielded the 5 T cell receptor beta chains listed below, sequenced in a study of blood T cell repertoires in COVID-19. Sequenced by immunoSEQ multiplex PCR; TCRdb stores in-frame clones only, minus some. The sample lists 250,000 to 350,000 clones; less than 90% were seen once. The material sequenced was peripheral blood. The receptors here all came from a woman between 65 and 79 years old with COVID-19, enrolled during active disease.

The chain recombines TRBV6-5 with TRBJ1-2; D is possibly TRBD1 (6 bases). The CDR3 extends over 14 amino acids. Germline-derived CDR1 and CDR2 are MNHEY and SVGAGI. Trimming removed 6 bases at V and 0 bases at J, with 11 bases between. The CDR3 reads CASRVGQPNYGYTF. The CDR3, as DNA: TGTGCCAGCAGAGTCGGACAGCCTAACTATGGCTACACCTTC.

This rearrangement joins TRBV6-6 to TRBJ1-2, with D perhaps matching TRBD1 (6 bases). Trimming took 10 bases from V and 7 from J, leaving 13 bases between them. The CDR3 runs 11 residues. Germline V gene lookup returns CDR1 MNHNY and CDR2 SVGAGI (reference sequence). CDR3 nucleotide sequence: TGTGCCACAAGGACAGCTGCTGGCTACACCTTC. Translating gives CATRTAAGYTF.

CDR3 region: CASSRRHTNTGELFF. CDR3 nucleotides: TGTGCCAGTAGCCGACGACACACGAACACCGGGGAGCTGTTTTTT. The gene calls are TRBV19 and TRBJ2-2; D is uncertain. The CDR3 is 15 amino acids. Trimming left V 6 bases short and J 0 bases short, with 11 bases between. Germline V gene data show CDR1 as LNHDA and CDR2 as SQIVND (reference sequence).

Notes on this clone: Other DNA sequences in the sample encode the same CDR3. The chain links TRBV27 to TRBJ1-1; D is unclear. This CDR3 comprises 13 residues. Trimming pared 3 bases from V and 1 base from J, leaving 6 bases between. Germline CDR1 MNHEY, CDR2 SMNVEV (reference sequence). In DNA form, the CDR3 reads TGTGCCAGCAGTTTCCTTTCGAACACTGAAGCTTTCTTT. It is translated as CASSFLSNTEAFF.

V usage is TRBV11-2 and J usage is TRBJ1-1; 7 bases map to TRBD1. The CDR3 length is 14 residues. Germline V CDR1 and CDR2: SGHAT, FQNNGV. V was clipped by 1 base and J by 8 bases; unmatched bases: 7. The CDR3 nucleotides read TGTGCCAGCAGCTTAGTGTTGACAGGGACCGAAGCTTTCTTT. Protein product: CASSLVLTGTEAFF.